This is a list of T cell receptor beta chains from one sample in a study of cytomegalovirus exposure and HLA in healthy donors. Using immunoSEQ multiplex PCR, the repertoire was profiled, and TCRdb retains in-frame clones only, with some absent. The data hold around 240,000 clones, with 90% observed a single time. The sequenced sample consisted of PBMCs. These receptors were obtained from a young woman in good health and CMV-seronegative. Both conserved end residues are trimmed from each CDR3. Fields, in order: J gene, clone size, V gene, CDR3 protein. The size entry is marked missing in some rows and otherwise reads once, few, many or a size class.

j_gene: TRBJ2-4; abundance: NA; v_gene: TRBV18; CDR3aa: ASSSAGARNIQY
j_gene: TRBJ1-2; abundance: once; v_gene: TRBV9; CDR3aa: ASSEGNYGYT
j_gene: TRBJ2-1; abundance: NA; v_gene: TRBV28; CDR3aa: ASSLPPTILLYNEQF
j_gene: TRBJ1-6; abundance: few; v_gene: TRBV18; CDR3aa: ASSPETGSTPLH
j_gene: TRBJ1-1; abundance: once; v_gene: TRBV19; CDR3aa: ASSKSDTEAF
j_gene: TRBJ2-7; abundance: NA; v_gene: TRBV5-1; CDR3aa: ASSLGGQGAFYEQY
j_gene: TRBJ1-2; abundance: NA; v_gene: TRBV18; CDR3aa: ASSPSDSLLGYT
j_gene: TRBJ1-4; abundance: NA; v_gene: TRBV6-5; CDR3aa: ASSRQKSTNEKLF
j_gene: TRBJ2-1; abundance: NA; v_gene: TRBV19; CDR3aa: ASSIGQGASNEQF
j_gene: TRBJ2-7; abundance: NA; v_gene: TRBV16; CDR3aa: ASSPAGQTYEQY
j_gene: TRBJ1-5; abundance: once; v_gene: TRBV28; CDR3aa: ASSEQVNQPQH
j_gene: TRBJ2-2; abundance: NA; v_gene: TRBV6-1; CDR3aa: ATRERRATGELF
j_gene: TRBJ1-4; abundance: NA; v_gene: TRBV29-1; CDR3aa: SAGGGATNEKLF
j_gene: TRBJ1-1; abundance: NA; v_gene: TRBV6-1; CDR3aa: ASSALTEGDTEAF
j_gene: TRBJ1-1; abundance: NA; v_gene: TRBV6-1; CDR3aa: ASSEVFQGPEAF
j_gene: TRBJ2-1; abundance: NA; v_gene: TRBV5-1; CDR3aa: ASSSGGGLRYNEQF
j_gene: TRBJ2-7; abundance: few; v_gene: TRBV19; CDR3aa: ASTGDSYEQY
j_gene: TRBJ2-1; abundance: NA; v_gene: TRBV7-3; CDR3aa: ASSLNPGTIGSNEQF
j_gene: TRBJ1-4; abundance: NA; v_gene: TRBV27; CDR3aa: ASSSGTGAEKLF
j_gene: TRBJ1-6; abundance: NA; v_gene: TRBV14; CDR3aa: ASSPYRGIDSPLH